Listed below are T cell receptor beta chains from one sample, sequenced in a study of cytomegalovirus exposure and HLA in healthy donors. TCRdb's table, derived via immunoSEQ multiplex PCR, lists solely in-frame clones and lacks some. This table holds 80,000 to 100,000 clones, around three quarters found once. The sequencing input was PBMCs. The receptors were gathered from a male donor in good health and CMV-seropositive. The CDR3 runs from the conserved cysteine through the conserved F or W. Fields, in order: CDR3 protein, CDR3 DNA, V gene, clone size, J gene, D gene. A D gene is named only where the DNA matches it firmly. Expanded clones are given a class, and other clones once, few, many or no size at all.

CASTTTSGASGETQYF,TGTGCCAGCACCACAACCAGCGGGGCTTCGGGGGAGACCCAGTACTTC,TRBV7-2,.,TRBJ2-5,TRBD2
CASSLQRGAKNTEAFF,TGTGCCAGCAGCCTTCAGCGGGGGGCCAAGAACACTGAAGCTTTCTTT,TRBV7-9,.,TRBJ1-1,.
CSSSPQPGTEAFF,TGTTCCAGCAGCCCCCAACCCGGTACTGAAGCTTTCTTT,TRBV7-9,.,TRBJ1-1,.
CASSEAVAGFYGYTF,TGTGCCAGCAGTGAAGCGGTAGCAGGGTTCTATGGCTACACCTTC,TRBV6-1,.,TRBJ1-2,.
CSVVAGDGNYGYTF,TGCAGCGTTGTAGCGGGGGATGGTAACTATGGCTACACCTTC,TRBV29-1,.,TRBJ1-2,.
CASSPRGLNTGELFF,TGTGCCAGCAGTCCCAGGGGGCTAAACACCGGGGAGCTGTTTTTT,TRBV2,.,TRBJ2-2,TRBD1
CASRDWTEGNYGYTF,TGTGCCAGCAGGGATTGGACGGAGGGTAACTATGGCTACACCTTC,TRBV6-5,.,TRBJ1-2,.
CASRPTGTGGTGELFF,TGTGCCAGCAGACCGACCGGGACAGGGGGCACCGGGGAGCTGTTTTTT,TRBV7-9,.,TRBJ2-2,TRBD1
CAWRWRGRGTEAFF,TGTGCCTGGAGATGGAGGGGGCGCGGGACTGAAGCTTTCTTT,TRBV30,once,TRBJ1-1,TRBD1
CASSLFMEGEAFF,TGTGCCAGCAGCTTATTCATGGAGGGAGAAGCTTTCTTT,TRBV7-6,.,TRBJ1-1,.
CASSQNPGGGQETQYF,TGCGCCAGCAGCCAAAACCCAGGGGGAGGCCAAGAGACCCAGTACTTC,TRBV4-1,.,TRBJ2-5,.
CASSEKGNSPLHF,TGTGCCAGCAGTGAAAAGGGGAATTCACCCCTCCACTTT,TRBV6-1,.,TRBJ1-6,.
CASSYTGTGYEKLFF,TGTGCCAGCAGTTACACCGGGACAGGGTATGAAAAACTGTTTTTT,TRBV6-6,.,TRBJ1-4,TRBD1
CASSSRSLAGGMEETQYF,TGTGCCAGCAGCTCCCGTTCCTTAGCGGGGGGGATGGAAGAGACCCAGTACTTC,TRBV13,.,TRBJ2-5,TRBD2
CASKGQGAINTIYF,TGTGCCTCTAAGGGGCAGGGGGCAATAAACACCATATATTTT,TRBV10-3,.,TRBJ1-3,TRBD1
CASSQDRGAVTEAFF,TGCGCCAGCAGCCAGGACCGGGGGGCCGTAACTGAAGCTTTCTTT,TRBV4-1,.,TRBJ1-1,.
CASSRVGWTGLMAEQYF,TGTGCCAGCAGCCGCGTTGGATGGACAGGTCTTATGGCCGAGCAGTACTTC,TRBV5-5,.,TRBJ2-7,TRBD1
CASSRSGGAGVETQYF,TGTGCCAGCAGCCGTAGCGGGGGGGCCGGGGTGGAGACCCAGTACTTC,TRBV4-2,.,TRBJ2-5,TRBD2
CSEPTGGDTEAFF,TGCAGCGAGCCGACAGGGGGTGACACTGAAGCTTTCTTT,TRBV29-1,.,TRBJ1-1,TRBD1
CASTLTGPWDTEAFF,TGTGCCAGCACTCTGACAGGCCCCTGGGACACTGAAGCTTTCTTT,TRBV28,.,TRBJ1-1,.
CASSYSNRDNSPLHF,TGTGCCAGCAGTTACTCGAACAGGGATAATTCACCCCTCCACTTT,TRBV6-5,few,TRBJ1-6,.
CASSDRSNGKLFF,TGCGCCAGTTCCGACAGGAGTAATGGAAAACTGTTTTTT,TRBV10-1,once,TRBJ1-4,.
CASSSQENQPQHF,TGTGCCAGCAGTTCACAGGAAAATCAGCCCCAGCATTTT,TRBV7-2,.,TRBJ1-5,.
CASSMTGGGQYF,TGTGCCAGCAGTATGACAGGGGGTGGGCAGTACTTC,TRBV27,few,TRBJ2-7,TRBD1
CASNFAGTANTEAFF,TGTGCCAGCAACTTCGCCGGGACTGCGAACACTGAAGCTTTCTTT,TRBV11-1,few,TRBJ1-1,.
CASSPRQGSPYEQYF,TGTGCCAGCAGCCCCAGACAGGGCTCTCCCTACGAGCAGTACTTC,TRBV9,.,TRBJ2-7,TRBD1
CASSQETYRVNEQFF,TGCGCCAGCAGCCAAGAAACCTACAGGGTCAATGAGCAGTTCTTC,TRBV4-3,.,TRBJ2-1,.
CARPGQLNYGYTF,TGCGCCAGACCGGGACAGCTTAACTATGGCTACACCTTC,TRBV4-1,.,TRBJ1-2,TRBD1
CATSIARGFGYTF,TGTGCCACCAGCATCGCGCGGGGGTTTGGCTACACCTTC,TRBV15,.,TRBJ1-2,.
CASSGTARSTEAFF,TGTGCCAGTAGCGGGACAGCCCGGAGCACTGAAGCTTTCTTT,TRBV19,.,TRBJ1-1,TRBD1
CASSPGSNTEAFF,TGTGCCAGCAGCCCTGGCAGTAACACTGAAGCTTTCTTT,TRBV4-2,few,TRBJ1-1,.
CASSLGRGGNTEAFF,TGTGCCAGCTCACTTGGAAGGGGGGGGAACACTGAAGCTTTCTTT,TRBV18,.,TRBJ1-1,.
CASSLFPLETQYF,TGTGCCAGCAGCTTGTTCCCCTTAGAGACCCAGTACTTC,TRBV5-4,.,TRBJ2-5,.
CASSVGGQGYEQYF,TGTGCCAGCAGCGTAGGTGGACAGGGGTACGAGCAGTACTTC,TRBV9,.,TRBJ2-7,TRBD1
CASSQIESPGKYNSPLHF,TGTGCCAGCAGCCAAATAGAGTCCCCCGGGAAATATAATTCACCCCTCCACTTT,TRBV7-9,.,TRBJ1-6,.
CASSYRTSSTDTQYF,TGTGCCAGCAGTTATAGGACTAGCAGCACAGATACGCAGTATTTT,TRBV6-5,.,TRBJ2-3,TRBD2
CASSSLGGRDRDSPLHF,TGTGCCAGCAGTTCCCTGGGGGGGCGAGATCGGGATTCACCCCTCCACTTT,TRBV27,.,TRBJ1-6,.
CASSTRTGGSYGYTF,TGTGCCAGCAGTACGCGGACGGGGGGGAGCTATGGCTACACCTTC,TRBV2,.,TRBJ1-2,.
CASSAGQGSYEQYF,TGTGCCAGCAGCGCGGGACAGGGGTCCTACGAGCAGTACTTC,TRBV7-6,once,TRBJ2-7,TRBD1
CASSERDNEQFF,TGTGCCAGCAGCGAGCGTGACAATGAGCAGTTCTTC,TRBV27,.,TRBJ2-1,.
CASSSRSGGLGDTQYF,TGTGCCAGCAGTTCCCGTAGCGGGGGGCTAGGAGATACGCAGTATTTT,TRBV6-5,.,TRBJ2-3,TRBD2
CASKYGNSPLHF,TGTGCCAGCAAGTACGGGAATTCACCCCTCCACTTT,TRBV27,.,TRBJ1-6,.
CASSLYGQGAWETQYF,TGCGCCAGCAGCTTGTATGGACAGGGGGCCTGGGAGACCCAGTACTTC,TRBV5-1,.,TRBJ2-5,TRBD1
CASSHQTGKNTGELFF,TGTGCCAGCAGCCATCAGACAGGGAAGAACACCGGGGAGCTGTTTTTT,TRBV14,.,TRBJ2-2,TRBD1
CASSLMWPNSPLHF,TGTGCCAGTAGCTTGATGTGGCCAAATTCACCCCTCCACTTT,TRBV19,.,TRBJ1-6,.
CASSLGTMGRQPQHF,TGTGCCAGCAGCTTAGGGACAATGGGGCGTCAGCCCCAGCATTTT,TRBV7-8,once,TRBJ1-5,.
CASSGRAGSSEAFF,TGTGCCAGCAGCGGCCGAGCAGGCTCCTCAGAAGCTTTCTTT,TRBV7-2,.,TRBJ1-1,.
CASSLTGIEQPQHF,TGCGCCAGCAGCTTGACAGGGATTGAGCAGCCCCAGCATTTT,TRBV5-1,.,TRBJ1-5,.
CASSQQSGRWNQPQHF,TGCGCCAGCAGCCAACAATCAGGGAGGTGGAATCAGCCCCAGCATTTT,TRBV4-1,.,TRBJ1-5,.
CASSSLAIYNEQFF,TGTGCCAGCAGCTCACTTGCCATCTACAATGAGCAGTTCTTC,TRBV14,.,TRBJ2-1,.
CASSLQGALTEAFF,TGTGCCAGCAGCTTACAGGGGGCTCTCACTGAAGCTTTCTTT,TRBV7-9,.,TRBJ1-1,TRBD1
CASSLRTGDANYGYTF,TGTGCCAGCAGCTTACGGACAGGGGACGCGAACTATGGCTACACCTTC,TRBV7-2,.,TRBJ1-2,TRBD1
CAWSVGGNQPQHF,TGTGCCTGGAGTGTGGGAGGCAATCAGCCCCAGCATTTT,TRBV30,.,TRBJ1-5,.